These 18 T cell receptor beta chains were all obtained from the same sample, sequenced in a study of spatial heterogeneity in lung cancer. The time point denotes: blood taken at disease recurrence. Tumor, nontumor lung or frozen PBMC supplied whole RNA that was sequenced unsorted. Each CDR3 protein gets one entry after TCRdb re-called the 5' RACE reads with MiXCR. In the table there are roughly 9,700 distinct CDR3 sequences, around 3.9% of which are singletons. Source: PBMCs, taken at recurrence. These receptors were collected from a female donor with early-stage non-small cell lung cancer.

This clonotype was seen many times. This beta chain appears as a stray read in a library generated for alpha chains; its size is not informative. The V call is TRBV2, the J call TRBJ2-7; maybe TRBD1 (6 bases). CDR3 length: 13 residues. V was cut by 7 bases and J by 3 bases, with 13 bases left in between. Looked up from germline, CDR1 is SNHLY and CDR2 is FYNNEI. CDR3 in DNA: TGTGCCAGCAAGCCGGACAGTCACTACGAGCAGTACTTC. This encodes CASKPDSHYEQYF.

This clonotype ranks as medium-sized. The library was built for alpha chains, so this beta chain is an off-target read and its size means little. The rearrangement uses TRBV9 and TRBJ1-6; 7 bases are a match to TRBD1. Germline CDR1 reads SGDLS; CDR2 reads YYNGEE. Germline trimming cut 4 bases from V and 7 bases from J; bases unmatched to any gene: 8. The CDR3 totals 15 residues. For the CDR3, the DNA is TGTGCCAGCAGCACCGGGACAGACGAGAATTCACCCCTCCACTTT. The encoded protein is CASSTGTDENSPLHF.

This clonotype was recorded at least ten times. This beta chain was picked up by a library intended for alpha chains and is off target, so its count carries little meaning. This chain joins TRBV27 and TRBJ2-2; TRBD1 aligns across 8 bases. Germline CDR1 MNHEY, CDR2 SMNVEV (reference sequence). This CDR3 has 15 amino acids. J was trimmed by 4 bases and V by 5 bases; bases with no gene match: 6. The CDR3 coding sequence is TGTGCCAGCAGTCCCTGGACAGGGAGCACCGGGGAGCTGTTTTTT. The encoded protein is CASSPWTGSTGELFF.

This clonotype occurred a few times. Little can be read into the size of this beta chain, an off-target read in a library designed for alpha chains. The V gene is TRBV12-3 or TRBV12-4, the J gene TRBJ2-7, with D maybe TRBD1 (6 bases). This CDR3 contains 16 residues. V dropped 5 bases and J dropped 2 bases, with 19 bases sitting between them. CDR3 loop: CASSHHRAAGAYEQYF. The CDR3 bases are TGTGCCAGCAGTCACCACAGGGCCGCAGGGGCCTACGAGCAGTACTTC.

This clonotype was observed at least ten times. This beta chain is off target for a library built for alpha chains, so its abundance means little. Here the CDR3 DNA reads TGTGCCAGCAGATCGGGGGACAGTTTTGGAGAGCAGTACTTC. Protein product: CASRSGDSFGEQYF. The chain joins TRBV9 to TRBJ2-7; maybe TRBD1 (7 bases). The CDR3 spans 14 residues. V was shortened by 5 bases and J by 7 bases, with 19 bases between the two germline ends. CDR1 is SGDLS, CDR2 YYNGEE, per germline.

This clonotype was recorded many times. This beta chain is an off-target read within a library intended for alpha chains, so its frequency means little. This sequence joins TRBV7-6 and TRBJ2-3, with a possible D match to TRBD2 (6 bases). In germline, CDR1 is SGHVS, CDR2 FNYEAQ. Trimming pared 2 bases from V and 5 bases from J, leaving 17 bases between. The CDR3 has 16 amino acids. CDR3 residues: CASSLTPGGAQDTQYF. The CDR3 nucleotides read TGTGCCAGCAGCTTAACCCCTGGCGGGGCCCAAGATACGCAGTATTTT.

This clonotype was recorded at least ten times. This beta chain appears as a stray read in a library generated for alpha chains; its size is not informative. This chain connects TRBV14 to TRBJ2-2, with D tentatively TRBD2 (6 bases). The CDR3 loop spans 16 amino acids. Between the trimmed V and J ends, which lost 4 bases and 1 base, there was a span of 13 bases. CDR1 SGHDN and CDR2 FVKESK come from the germline V gene. The CDR3 bases are TGTGCCAGCAGCCTGGAGCGGGCCGTGAACACCGGGGAGCTGTTTTTT. It codes for CASSLERAVNTGELFF.

In its sample, this clonotype was seen many times. This beta chain turned up in a library designed for alpha chains; as an off-target read, its abundance says little. The chain employs TRBV7-9 and TRBJ1-5, with D possibly TRBD1 on 5 matching bases. The CDR3 extends over 15 amino acids. CDR1 and CDR2 (germline): SEHNR, FQNEAQ (reference sequence). The ends were cut back, 5 bases at V and 3 bases at J, with 14 bases in the middle. The CDR3 sequence: CASSGGLDDNQPQHF. In DNA, the CDR3 is TGTGCCAGCAGCGGGGGACTGGATGACAATCAGCCCCAGCATTTT.

This clonotype was observed at least ten times. This beta chain came through as a stray read in a library set up for alpha chains, and its size says little. The V gene is TRBV7-4, the J gene TRBJ1-1; 7 nucleotides line up with TRBD1. The germline V gene has CDR1 SGHVT and CDR2 SQSDAQ. This CDR3 spans 14 amino acids. V shed 5 bases and J 11 bases; nucleotides not matched to a gene: 14. CDR3 sequence (DNA): TGTGCCAGCAGCGGCCCGGGACAGCCCTCCGGGGCTTTCTTT. Translation gives CASSGPGQPSGAFF. The full variable domain, completed using reference TRBV7-4 and TRBJ1-1, is GAGVSQSPRYKVAKRGRDVALRCDSISGHVTLYWYRQTLGQGSEVLTYSQSDAQRDKSGRPSGRFSAERPERSVSTLKIQRTEQGDSAVYLCASSGPGQPSGAFFGQGTRLTVV.

This clonotype showed up many times. This beta chain lies outside the target of a library built for alpha chains; its clone size means little. The chain joins TRBV5-1 to TRBJ2-2; 8 bases line up with TRBD1. CDR1 and CDR2 (germline): SGHRS, YFSETQ. V shed 2 bases and J 4 bases; nucleotides not matched to a gene: 13. There are 18 residues in the CDR3. As DNA, the CDR3 is TGCGCCAGCAGCTTCGCAGGGGGCGCCCACACTGTCACCGGGGAGCTGTTTTTT. Translated: CASSFAGGAHTVTGELFF.

The sample holds many counts of this clonotype. This beta chain slipped into a library made for alpha chains as a stray read, so its size is not meaningful. The V and J genes are TRBV7-2 and TRBJ2-7, with 9 nucleotides matching TRBD2. Germline CDR1 is SGHTA and CDR2 is FQGNSA. CDR3 length equals 16 residues. Unmatched junction bases numbered 12, after V lost 4 bases and J lost 5 bases. The CDR3 DNA reads as TGTGCCAGCAGCTCAAGTTTCGCGGGGGGGCGGCACGAGCAGTACTTC. Translated, it gives CASSSSFAGGRHEQYF.

As to this clonotype: This beta chain was picked up by a library intended for alpha chains and is off target, so its count carries little meaning. The V gene is TRBV29-1, the J gene TRBJ2-7; unclear D gene. Germline V lookup: CDR1 SQVTM, CDR2 ANQGSEA. Deletions cut 4 bases from V and 3 bases from J, with 10 bases between. CDR3 size: 12 residues. The CDR3 coding sequence is TGCAGCGTTGTAGGACCTATCTACGAGCAGTACTTC. Protein: CSVVGPIYEQYF.

As concerns this clonotype: This beta chain is off target for a library built for alpha chains, so its abundance means little. V and J are TRBV5-1 and TRBJ2-7, with D uncertain. There are 13 residues in the CDR3. V lost 4 bases to trimming and J lost 2 bases, with 10 bases between them. Germline V gene lookup returns CDR1 SGHRS and CDR2 YFSETQ. The CDR3: CASSTDGTYEQYF. The CDR3 DNA is TGCGCCAGCAGCACGGACGGAACCTACGAGCAGTACTTC.

In its sample, this clonotype was seen a few times. This beta chain is an off-target read within a library intended for alpha chains, so its frequency means little. The chain links TRBV14 to TRBJ2-1; unclear D gene. Germline V gene data show CDR1 as SGHDN and CDR2 as FVKESK. The CDR3 covers 11 residues. Trimming removed 1 base at V and 7 bases at J, with 2 bases between. CDR3 region: CASSQVNEQFF. The DNA of the CDR3 is TGTGCCAGCAGCCAAGTGAATGAGCAGTTCTTC.

As to this clonotype: The library was prepared for alpha chains; this beta chain is a stray read, so its frequency means little. The V call is TRBV29-1, the J call TRBJ1-3; D may be TRBD1 (5 bases). Germline values: CDR1 SQVTM, CDR2 ANQGSEA. The CDR3 length is 16 residues. With 5 bases removed from V and 2 bases from J, the gap between germline ends came to 19 bases. The CDR3 DNA sequence: TGCAGCGTTACGGGGCTCTCGGGCAACCCTGGAAACACCATATATTTT. Amino acids: CSVTGLSGNPGNTIYF.

This clonotype has at least ten counts. For a library built for alpha chains, this beta chain is a stray read; little rests on its size. The chain recombines TRBV7-9 with TRBJ1-1, with D possibly TRBD1 on 5 matching bases. CDR1 SEHNR and CDR2 FQNEAQ come from the germline V gene (reference sequence). CDR3 length equals 14 residues. With 5 bases removed from V and 1 base from J, the gap between germline ends came to 11 bases. The CDR3 here is CASSNGAWNTEAFF. As DNA, the CDR3 is TGTGCCAGCAGCAACGGGGCCTGGAACACTGAAGCTTTCTTT. Together with reference TRBV7-9 and TRBJ1-1, the CDR3 gives the full variable domain: DTGVSQNPRHKITKRGQNVTFRCDPISEHNRLYWYRQTLGQGPEFLTYFQNEAQLEKSRLLSDRFSAERPKGSFSTLEIQRTEQGDSAMYLCASSNGAWNTEAFFGQGTRLTVV.

This clonotype was detected ten times or more. The library was prepared for alpha chains; this beta chain is a stray read, so its frequency means little. V and J are TRBV5-1 and TRBJ2-5; 10 bases are a match to TRBD2. Germline trimming cut 2 bases from V and 2 bases from J; bases unmatched to any gene: 6. The CDR3 covers 16 residues. The germline V gene encodes CDR1 SGHRS and CDR2 YFSETQ. CDR3 DNA sequence: TGCGCCAGCAGCTTATTAGCGGGGGGATTACAAGAGACCCAGTACTTC. This codes for CASSLLAGGLQETQYF. Complete variable domain (other parts from reference TRBV5-1 and TRBJ2-5): KAGVTQTPRYLIKTRGQQVTLSCSPISGHRSVSWYQQTPGQGLQFLFEYFSETQRNKGNFPGRFSGRQFSNSRSEMNVSTLELGDSALYLCASSLLAGGLQETQYFGPGTRLLVL.

A remark on this clonotype: Being off target in a library aimed at alpha chains, this beta chain has a size of little meaning. The chain has TRBV7-8 and TRBJ2-7; D ambiguous. Germline V gene data show CDR1 as SGHVS and CDR2 as FQNEAQ. CDR3 length equals 14 residues. V lost 0 bases, J lost 3 bases, and 9 bases lay in between. For the CDR3, the DNA is TGTGCCAGCAGCTTAGCGGCCTTGGGCTACGAGCAGTACTTC. Its translation: CASSLAALGYEQYF.